Listed here are 2 T cell receptor beta chains from one sample, sequenced in a study of T cell repertoires in cytomegalovirus infection. Using its own MiXCR run on the reads, TCRdb lists one record per CDR3 protein. The data contain approximately 320,000 distinct CDR3 sequences, roughly 9.5% of them seen just once; the ten biggest clones take up 3.5% to 4.5%. Input material: PBMCs. The source is a human donor in good health (CMV status not recorded). Some clones in this sample may be carry-over from other donors' samples.

This clonotype has a count of ten or more. The chain employs TRBV28 and TRBJ1-2; D gene ambiguous. The ends were cut back, 0 bases at V and 6 bases at J, with 8 bases in the middle. CDR3 length: 13 residues. CDR1 is MDHEN and CDR2 is SYDVKM in the germline V gene. CDR3: CASSLWGGNGYTF. DNA for the CDR3: TGTGCCAGCAGTTTATGGGGTGGAAATGGCTACACCTTC.

This clonotype appeared many times. The gene calls are TRBV2 and TRBJ2-1, with TRBD1 matching 9 bases. CDR1 is SNHLY, CDR2 FYNNEI, per germline. CDR3 length: 14 amino acids. The V and J ends lost 5 bases and 8 bases, in that order; junction bases with no gene match: 7. CDR3: CASSRGQGRHEQFF. CDR3 nucleotides: TGTGCCAGCAGTCGGGGACAGGGAAGACATGAGCAGTTCTTC.